The 25 T cell receptor beta chains reported below all come from one sample, sequenced in a study of blood T cell repertoires in COVID-19. Method: immunoSEQ multiplex PCR; TCRdb's copy keeps in-frame clones and lacks some. Of 250,000 to 300,000 clones in the sample, 70% to 90% were seen once. The sequenced sample was peripheral blood. The receptor source for this set is a woman aged 60-75 years with acute or convalescent COVID-19.

Regarding this clone: The junction differs from germline at one of its ends, possibly a read error. The CDR3 sequence is CASSYLGGTGAFF. The CDR3 DNA reads TGTGCCAGCAGTTACTTAGGGGGAACTGGAGCTTTCTTT. The chain links TRBV6-5 to TRBJ1-1; D possibly corresponds to TRBD1 (6 bases). CDR1 is MNHEY, CDR2 SVGAGI, per germline. The CDR3 runs to 13 residues.

The rearrangement uses TRBV21-1 and TRBJ1-1; TRBD1 was called by the table and not checked on the DNA. TRBV21-1 is recorded as a pseudogene. This CDR3 is built from 13 residues. In nucleotides, the CDR3 is TGTGCCAGCAGCCCCAGGACAGGGACCAAAGCTTTCTTT. It translates to CASSPRTGTKAFF.

This chain links TRBV27 with TRBJ2-7, with TRBD1 matching over 7 bases. The CDR3 is 13 residues long. Germline V gene data show CDR1 as MNHEY and CDR2 as SMNVEV (reference sequence). The V gene end was trimmed by 6 bases and the J gene end by 7 bases; junction bases not matched to a gene: 9. The chain's CDR3 is CASSGDSFGEQYF. CDR3 DNA: TGTGCCAGCAGCGGGGACAGCTTCGGAGAGCAGTACTTC.

J is TRBJ2-3 and V is TRBV6-6, with a tentative D call TRBD2 (6 bases). The germline V gene encodes CDR1 MNHNY and CDR2 SVGAGI (reference sequence). The CDR3 runs 16 residues. Trimming cost V 6 bases and J 0 bases, with 16 bases left between them. The CDR3 region is CASRPPSALSTDTQYF. The DNA of the CDR3 is TGTGCCAGCAGGCCGCCTAGCGCTCTGAGCACAGATACGCAGTATTTT.

This rearrangement joins TRBV10-3 to TRBJ1-2; 7 bases line up with TRBD1. Germline CDR1 ENHRY, CDR2 SYGVKD. CDR3 length: 13 residues. After removal of 6 bases from V and 6 bases from J, the junction contained 7 bases not matched to a gene. In DNA, the CDR3 is TGTGCCATCAGAACAGGGGTGCTGAATGGCTACACCTTC. Its translation: CAIRTGVLNGYTF.

This clone was seen once. The chain is built from TRBV15 and TRBJ2-1; 7 nucleotides align to TRBD2. Germline loops: CDR1 LNHNV, CDR2 YYDKDF (reference sequence). The CDR3 is 15 residues long. With V trimmed by 1 base and J by 4 bases, 4 bases remained unmatched. CDR3 protein: CATSRGASGYNEQFF. For the CDR3, the DNA is TGTGCCACCAGCAGAGGGGCTAGCGGTTACAATGAGCAGTTCTTC.

J is TRBJ2-3 and V is TRBV6-2 or TRBV6-3; unclear D gene. The CDR3 is 13 amino acids. V lost 4 bases and J lost 4, with 9 bases in between. Germline V lookup: CDR1 MNHEY, CDR2 SVGEGT. The CDR3 sequence is CASSFSRADTQYF. Here the CDR3 DNA reads TGTGCCAGCAGTTTCTCACGAGCAGATACGCAGTATTTT.

The DNA for the CDR3 is TGCGCCAGCAGCCAAGCCTCACAGGCGGGGACTGAAGCTTTCTTT. It encodes CASSQASQAGTEAFF. The rearrangement joins TRBV4-1 to TRBJ1-1, with D tentatively TRBD1 (5 bases). Between the trimmed V and J ends, which lost 1 base and 5 bases, there was a span of 14 bases. This CDR3 is 15 amino acids long. Germline V gene data show CDR1 as MGHRA and CDR2 as YSYEKL.

This sequence joins TRBV19 and TRBJ1-5; maybe TRBD1 (5 bases). The V and J ends lost 8 bases and 0 bases respectively, with 14 bases between them. This CDR3 spans 15 amino acids. Per the germline V gene, CDR1 is LNHDA and CDR2 is SQIVND (reference sequence). The CDR3 region has the DNA TGTGCCAGTTCGGGACTTGACTTTAGCAATCAGCCCCAGCATTTT. Translated, it gives CASSGLDFSNQPQHF.

This sequence joins TRBV3-1 (or the pseudogene TRBV3-2) and TRBJ1-2, with D perhaps TRBD1 (5 bases). From germline, CDR1 is LGHDT and CDR2 YNNKEL (reference sequence). Trimming removed 4 bases at V and 0 bases at J, with 9 bases between. The CDR3 covers 14 residues. For the CDR3, the DNA is TGTGCCAGCAGCCCAGGGATTACTAACTATGGCTACACCTTC. Amino acid sequence: CASSPGITNYGYTF.

The chain combines TRBV7-9 with TRBJ1-2; 8 nucleotides agree with TRBD1. V trimming: 5 bases; J trimming: 3 bases; junction bases outside the gene matches: 5. The CDR3 length is 14 residues. Germline V lookup: CDR1 SEHNR, CDR2 FQNEAQ (reference sequence). The CDR3 sequence: CASSLGQGDYGYTF. CDR3 DNA: TGTGCCAGCAGCCTCGGACAGGGTGACTATGGCTACACCTTC.

This chain links TRBV20-1 with TRBJ2-3; D is uncertain. Germline V lookup: CDR1 DFQATT, CDR2 SNEGSKA (reference sequence). V lost 5 bases to trimming and J lost 6 bases, with 9 bases between them. This CDR3 contains 11 residues. The CDR3 reads CSARTGDTQYF. The CDR3 DNA follows: TGCAGTGCTCGCACCGGGGATACGCAGTATTTT.

This chain joins TRBV7-2 and TRBJ2-3; 10 bases align to TRBD2. The V and J ends lost 5 bases and 1 base, in that order; junction bases with no gene match: 6. This CDR3 comprises 16 residues. CDR1 and CDR2 (germline): SGHTA, FQGNSA. The CDR3 is CASSPQSGRGTDTQYF. In DNA, the CDR3 is TGTGCCAGCAGCCCCCAAAGCGGGAGGGGCACAGATACGCAGTATTTT.

The chain has TRBV19 and TRBJ2-2, with 13 positions matching TRBD2. The CDR3 length is 17 residues. Germline V CDR1 and CDR2: LNHDA, SQIVND (reference sequence). The V and J ends lost 7 bases and 5 bases, in that order; junction bases with no gene match: 10. CDR3 sequence: CASTTTGLAGVTGELFF. The CDR3 DNA reads as TGTGCCAGTACCACCACCGGACTAGCGGGAGTTACCGGGGAGCTGTTTTTT.

This clone was seen only a few times. This chain connects TRBV5-6 to TRBJ2-7; 8 bases are a match to TRBD1. V dropped 2 bases and J dropped 2; count of bases not matched to a gene: 15. The CDR3 has 18 residues. Per germline, CDR1 SGHDT and CDR2 YYEEEE. DNA of the CDR3: TGTGCCAGCAGCTTCGTTTCGCGGACAGGGATTAGTCCCTACGAGCAGTACTTC. This gives the protein CASSFVSRTGISPYEQYF.

The chain carries TRBV28 and TRBJ1-6; a weak D match, TRBD1 (6 bases). The CDR3 sequence is 18 residues long. Germline V gives CDR1 MDHEN, CDR2 SYDVKM. Trimming cost V 5 bases and J 0 bases, with 17 bases left between them. The CDR3 sequence is CASSPPDSLVSYNSPLHF. CDR3 nucleotides: TGTGCCAGCAGTCCTCCGGACAGTTTGGTCTCCTATAATTCACCCCTCCACTTT. Together with reference TRBV28 and TRBJ1-6, the CDR3 gives the full variable domain: DVKVTQSSRYLVKRTGEKVFLECVQDMDHENMFWYRQDPGLGLRLIYFSYDVKMKEKGDIPEGYSVSREKKERFSLILESASTNQTSMYLCASSPPDSLVSYNSPLHFGNGTRLTVT.

This sequence joins TRBV6-4 and TRBJ1-6; perhaps TRBD1 as D (6 bases). The V gene's germline CDR1 is MRHNA and CDR2 SNTAGT. CDR3 length: 15 amino acids. The V end lost 3 bases, the J end lost 7 bases, and 13 bases lay between the germline ends. CDR3 in amino acids: CASSEGTGLNSPLHF. Here the CDR3 DNA reads TGTGCCAGCAGTGAAGGAACAGGGTTAAATTCACCCCTCCACTTT.

This chain's CDR3 is CASSLPLPGSHTPEAFF. Here the CDR3 DNA reads TGTGCCAGCAGTTTGCCGCTCCCGGGAAGTCATACTCCTGAAGCTTTCTTT. This sequence joins TRBV28 and TRBJ1-1; D gene ambiguous. The CDR3 is 17 residues long. V lost 3 bases and J 6 bases, leaving 23 bases between the germline ends. Germline V gene sequence: CDR1 MDHEN, CDR2 SYDVKM.

The rearrangement links TRBV19 to TRBJ1-6, with 7 bases fitting TRBD1. Germline CDR1 LNHDA, CDR2 SQIVND (reference sequence). The V and J ends lost 7 bases and 1 base, in that order; junction bases with no gene match: 13. This CDR3 has 18 residues. The CDR3 DNA reads TGTGCCAGTACCGCCTATATAGGGGGCGGATCCTATAATTCACCCCTCCACTTT. This translates into CASTAYIGGGSYNSPLHF.

The chain uses TRBV3-1 (or the pseudogene TRBV3-2) and TRBJ2-3; D uncertain. CDR1 and CDR2 (germline): LGHDT, YNNKEL (reference sequence). V lost 6 bases to trimming and J lost 4 bases, with 11 bases between them. This CDR3 region has 13 residues. The CDR3 reads CASSNYDSDTQYF. The CDR3 region has the DNA TGTGCCAGCAGTAACTACGATTCAGATACGCAGTATTTT.

This sequence joins TRBV7-9 and TRBJ1-1; no firm D call. Germline V gene lookup returns CDR1 SEHNR and CDR2 FQNEAQ (reference sequence). V shed 4 bases and J shed 1 base, with 7 bases lying between them. This CDR3 region has 13 residues. CDR3 coding DNA: TGTGCCAGCAGCTATGAGGGGAACACTGAAGCTTTCTTT. As protein: CASSYEGNTEAFF.

This chain connects TRBV6-2 or TRBV6-3 to TRBJ1-4, with 7 bases identical to TRBD1. This CDR3 region has 13 residues. From germline, CDR1 is MNHEY and CDR2 SVGEGT. V shed 6 bases and J 7 bases; nucleotides not matched to a gene: 5. Here the CDR3 DNA reads TGTGCCAGCAGCGACAGGGTGGCTGAAAAACTGTTTTTT. Translation gives CASSDRVAEKLFF.

The chain combines TRBV9 with TRBJ2-4; the match to TRBD1 covers 7 bases. Looked up from germline, CDR1 is SGDLS and CDR2 is YYNGEE. With 0 bases clipped from V and 6 bases from J, the junction kept 3 bases outside the gene matches. The CDR3 loop spans 14 amino acids. CDR3: CASSVGQGVNIQYF. The CDR3, as DNA: TGTGCCAGCAGCGTAGGACAGGGAGTAAACATTCAGTACTTC.

A few counts support this clone. The CDR3 protein is CATSRDGYPGQGNTEAFF. CDR3 sequence (DNA): TGTGCCACCAGCAGAGATGGCTACCCGGGACAAGGGAACACTGAAGCTTTCTTT. The V gene is TRBV15, the J gene TRBJ1-1; D perhaps matches TRBD1 (6 bases). Looked up from germline, CDR1 is LNHNV and CDR2 is YYDKDF (reference sequence). V lost 0 bases and J 1 base, leaving 18 bases between the germline ends. The CDR3 loop spans 18 amino acids.

CDR3 loop: CASSFPDLEPNYGYTF. CDR3 nucleotide sequence: TGTGCCAGCAGCTTCCCAGACCTAGAACCTAACTATGGCTACACCTTC. J is TRBJ1-2 and V is TRBV5-5; no clear D gene. Germline loops: CDR1 SGHKS, CDR2 YYEKEE (reference sequence). The V and J ends lost 2 bases and 0 bases respectively, with 14 bases between them. This CDR3 comprises 16 residues.